The 4 T cell receptor beta chains reported below all come from one sample, sequenced in a study of breast tumors, draining lymph nodes, adjacent tissues (dated by TCRdb to the mid-2010s). The axillary draining lymph nodes of breast cancer patients were the source of the lymph node samples. The library was built by means of multiplex PCR. Sequencing relied on an Illumina HiSeq 2000. TCRdb itself trimmed the public reads at Q25 with fastp, ran MiXCR and retained productive beta chains. Merged by CDR3 protein, the rows form single entries marked with the most common genes and DNA. The sample has about 110,000 distinct CDR3 sequences on record, 30% of them singletons. 5.5% to 6% of the sample is in the top ten clones. Sequencing was done on a sample of axillary lymph node tissue. Receptors were obtained from a female donor with breast cancer. Some clones in this sample may be carry-over from other donors' samples.

This clonotype was counted many times. This chain uses TRBV19 with TRBJ1-2; D uncertain. This CDR3 has 11 residues. Germline V gene sequence: CDR1 LNHDA, CDR2 SQIVND (reference sequence). V was cut by 6 bases and J by 5 bases, with 7 bases left in between. As DNA, the CDR3 is TGTGCCAGTAGAACATCTTATGGCTACACCTTC. This sequence encodes CASRTSYGYTF.

The table lists this clonotype with many counts. V usage is TRBV20-1 and J usage is TRBJ2-3; possibly TRBD2 for D (7 bases). CDR1 DFQATT and CDR2 SNEGSKA come from the germline V gene (reference sequence). V was cut by 6 bases and J by 1 base, with 14 bases left in between. The CDR3 has 14 residues. The DNA of the CDR3 is TGCAGTGCGGGGAGGGGGGATGGCACAGATACGCAGTATTTT. This codes for CSAGRGDGTDTQYF.

The sample holds many counts of this clonotype. CDR3 in amino acids: CASSQEGSGVDTQYF. CDR3 bases: TGCGCCAGCAGCCAAGAAGGGAGCGGGGTTGATACGCAGTATTTT. This sequence joins TRBV4-3 and TRBJ2-3; the match to TRBD2 covers 7 bases. The CDR3 spans 15 residues. The germline CDR1 and CDR2 sequences are LGHNA and YSLEER. The J segment lost 6 bases and the V segment lost 0 bases, leaving 6 bases of the junction unmatched.

This clonotype has a count of ten or more. The junction shows a germline mismatch at one end, possibly a read error. The J gene is TRBJ1-6, the V gene TRBV6-5; tentatively, D is TRBD1 (5 bases). Germline V gene sequence: CDR1 MNHEY, CDR2 SVGAGI. The CDR3 runs to 16 residues. In DNA form, the CDR3 reads TGTGCCAGCAGTCACTCCCCACCAAGGGGTAATTCACCCCTCCACTTT. Its translation is CASSHSPPRGNSPLHF.